This T cell receptor (beta chain) was identified in a study of T-cell memory formation after mild COVID-19. TCRdb re-derived calls from the 5' RACE reads in MiXCR, one entry per CDR3 protein. In the table there are 530,000 or so distinct CDR3 sequences, roughly 17% of which are singletons. The CDR3 is 16 residues long. Germline V gene sequence: CDR1 KGHDR, CDR2 SFDVKD. The V segment lost 4 bases and the J segment 6 bases; nucleotides outside the gene matches: 12. Study results and caveats: Contracting clones from day 15 to 85 showed balanced CD4/CD8; later expanders favored CD4+.

Concerning this clonotype itself: Its target is not known.

Sequenced material: PBMCs or a T cell subset sorted from them (not recorded which). This receptor was identified in an adult woman who had mild COVID-19 (a few samples of this study predate the infection). Cell type and time point are not known. The chain combines TRBV24-1 with TRBJ1-2; 8 bases align to TRBD1. The CDR3 bases are TGTGCCACCAGTGACGCTGGGACAGGCTTCCCTCATGGCTACACCTTC. Its translation: CATSDAGTGFPHGYTF.